This paragraph covers one TCR beta chain sequence. Its antigen remains unidentified. These data come from a study of cytomegalovirus exposure and HLA in healthy donors. Study-wide points: Cytomegalovirus association was listed for about 180 TCR beta chains. Versus the approximately 720-donor mean, an Asian-associated ancestry cluster reportedly showed fewer N-insertions in a later analysis.

This CDR3 contains 15 residues. From germline, CDR1 is SGHNT and CDR2 YYREEE (reference sequence). V dropped 0 bases and J dropped 3; count of bases not matched to a gene: 3. Both 60 Vbeta primers and 13 Jbeta primers went into the PCR. Measured with immunoSEQ multiplex PCR; TCRdb has only the in-frame clones, and not every one. Found here are over 150,000 clones, around 82% of them singletons; the top ten hold about 13%. The donors gave bone marrow, and they were healthy. What was sequenced was PBMCs. The receptor comes from a woman aged 45-65 years in good health and CMV-seropositive. The chain links TRBV5-4 to TRBJ2-1; 7 bases match TRBD1. DNA of the CDR3: TGTGCCAGCAGCTTGGGACAGGGAAGCTACAATGAGCAGTTCTTC. This gives the protein CASSLGQGSYNEQFF.